This T cell receptor beta chain comes out of a study of T cell repertoires in cytomegalovirus infection. Overall study context: Researchers turned to recently identified HLA-C-restricted CMV epitopes as well as well-studied HLA-B-restricted ones. The study, taken as a whole, reports: Clonotype analysis showed dominance of the ex vivo response by HLA-C-restricted CMV-specific TCR beta clonotypes.

In regard to this clonotype: Its antigen is still unknown.

This CDR3 has 15 amino acids. The V segment lost 4 bases and the J segment 8 bases; nucleotides outside the gene matches: 11. Germline V gives CDR1 SGHVS, CDR2 FQNEAQ. Each CDR3 protein gets one entry after TCRdb re-called the reads with MiXCR. The table shows tens of thousands of distinct CDR3 sequences, with over 15% occurring only once. This specimen consisted of CD8+ T cells from cultured PBMCs, obtained from culture after CMV antigen stimulation. The chain is built from TRBV7-8 and TRBJ2-1, with 7 bases aligning to TRBD2. This clonotype originated in a human donor in good health (CMV status not recorded). Some clones in this sample may be carry-over from other donors' samples. This CDR3 reads CASSWGGGRIDEQFF. In DNA form, the CDR3 reads TGTGCCAGCAGCTGGGGGGGGGGAAGGATCGATGAGCAGTTCTTC.